Listed here are 14 T cell receptor beta chains from one sample, sequenced in a study of radiation and T cells in renal cell carcinoma. TCRdb's table, derived via immunoSEQ multiplex PCR, lists solely in-frame clones and lacks some. The repertoire consists of 75,000 to 95,000 clones, with 85% occurring once and the leading ten covering around 9.4%. Regarding time point: blood 4 weeks post-SBRT, at nephrectomy. Treatment indicated: 15 Gy SBRT to primary tumor, nephrectomy 4 weeks later. The specimen was blood, collected from a patient whose treatment included radiotherapy and nephrectomy. The receptors were sampled from a man between 50 and 59 years old with renal cell carcinoma.

The gene calls are TRBV5-1 and TRBJ2-1; 10 positions match TRBD2. Per the germline V gene, CDR1 is SGHRS and CDR2 is YFSETQ. There are 15 residues in the CDR3. V was pared by 1 base and J by 4 bases, with 2 bases of the junction left unmatched. The CDR3 here is CASSLSAGGYNEQFF. The CDR3 region has the DNA TGCGCCAGCAGCTTGTCAGCGGGAGGGTACAATGAGCAGTTCTTC.

J is TRBJ2-2 and V is TRBV5-1; a possible D gene is TRBD2 (6 bases). Germline V gives CDR1 SGHRS, CDR2 YFSETQ. The CDR3 runs to 16 residues. V gave up 4 bases and J gave up 5 bases, with 18 bases separating them. In DNA form, the CDR3 reads TGCGCCAGCAGCCCATCTGGACTATTTGGTACCGGGGAGCTGTTTTTT. Encoded protein: CASSPSGLFGTGELFF. The entire variable domain, with the rest obtained from reference TRBV5-1 and TRBJ2-2, is as follows: KAGVTQTPRYLIKTRGQQVTLSCSPISGHRSVSWYQQTPGQGLQFLFEYFSETQRNKGNFPGRFSGRQFSNSRSEMNVSTLELGDSALYLCASSPSGLFGTGELFFGEGSRLTVL.

This chain connects TRBV5-1 to TRBJ1-6; D is unclear. This CDR3 comprises 14 residues. Trimming removed 0 bases at V and 5 bases at J, with 6 bases between. The germline V gene has CDR1 SGHRS and CDR2 YFSETQ. The DNA of the CDR3 is TGCGCCAGCAGCTTGGGACTGGATAATTCACCCCTCCACTTT. Encoded protein: CASSLGLDNSPLHF.

The chain joins TRBV5-1 to TRBJ1-2; D uncertain. Trimming took off 2 bases at V and 3 bases at J, with 20 bases between the two ends. The CDR3 contains 17 residues. CDR1 is SGHRS and CDR2 is YFSETQ in the germline V gene. This chain's CDR3 is CASSFGQTDFEYYGYTF. In nucleotides, the CDR3 is TGCGCCAGCAGCTTCGGGCAGACCGACTTTGAATACTATGGCTACACCTTC.

This clone has a single count. The rearrangement uses TRBV5-1 and TRBJ2-3; no definite D call. Germline lookup yields CDR1 SGHRS and CDR2 YFSETQ. The V and J ends lost 4 bases and 0 bases respectively, with 9 bases between them. The CDR3 loop spans 14 amino acids. In DNA, the CDR3 is TGCGCCAGCAGCAAGCAGGTTAGCACAGATACGCAGTATTTT. It translates to CASSKQVSTDTQYF.

This clone appeared a few times. This chain uses TRBV2 with TRBJ2-7; D not certain. In germline, CDR1 is SNHLY, CDR2 FYNNEI. The CDR3 runs 11 residues. Deletions cut 9 bases from V and 2 bases from J, with 8 bases between. The DNA of the CDR3 is TGTGCCAGTGGGGTAGCCTACGAGCAGTACTTC. Translation gives CASGVAYEQYF.

CDR3 sequence (DNA): TGCGCCAGCAGTAACCCGGGACTAGGAGCAGATACGCAGTATTTT. This translates into CASSNPGLGADTQYF. The chain recombines TRBV5-1 with TRBJ2-3, with 8 bases identical to TRBD2. The CDR3 has 15 amino acids. Germline lookup yields CDR1 SGHRS and CDR2 YFSETQ. Trimming removed 5 bases from V and 4 bases from J; junction bases left unmatched: 9. The variable domain in full, with the rest retrieved from reference TRBV5-1 and TRBJ2-3, is KAGVTQTPRYLIKTRGQQVTLSCSPISGHRSVSWYQQTPGQGLQFLFEYFSETQRNKGNFPGRFSGRQFSNSRSEMNVSTLELGDSALYLCASSNPGLGADTQYFGPGTRLTVL.

The rearrangement joins TRBV19 to TRBJ2-1, with 11 bases fitting TRBD2. CDR3 length: 17 residues. Germline V gene lookup returns CDR1 LNHDA and CDR2 SQIVND (reference sequence). V was pared by 5 bases and J by 6 bases, with 12 bases of the junction left unmatched. CDR3 loop: CASSRRGMTSGINEQFF. The DNA for the CDR3 is TGTGCCAGTAGTCGCCGCGGAATGACTAGCGGGATCAATGAGCAGTTCTTC.

This chain joins TRBV5-1 and TRBJ2-2; D ambiguous. V was clipped by 0 bases and J by 0 bases, with 9 bases between them. The CDR3 has 16 amino acids. CDR1 and CDR2 (germline): SGHRS, YFSETQ. CDR3 nucleotide sequence: TGCGCCAGCAGCTTGGGGGGTTTAGCGAACACCGGGGAGCTGTTTTTT. This codes for CASSLGGLANTGELFF.

The chain carries TRBV2 and TRBJ2-5; D remains ambiguous. V was shortened by 10 bases and J by 1 base, with 13 bases between the two germline ends. Per the germline V gene, CDR1 is SNHLY and CDR2 is FYNNEI. The CDR3 is 13 amino acids. In DNA, the CDR3 is TGTGCCACAGGCCCCGAAACCCAAGAGACCCAGTACTTC. Translating it yields CATGPETQETQYF.

Turning to this clone: This sample also contains other DNA sequences that code for the same CDR3. The rearrangement links TRBV5-4 to TRBJ2-5; D unclear. The CDR3 sequence is 12 residues long. V was clipped by 4 bases and J by 1 base, with 5 bases between them. The germline V gene has CDR1 SGHNT and CDR2 YYREEE (reference sequence). Written as DNA, the CDR3 is TGTGCCAGCAGCGCGCCCCAAGAGACCCAGTACTTC. Translation gives CASSAPQETQYF.

The chain has TRBV10-3 and TRBJ2-7; 8 bases map to TRBD1. The germline V gene has CDR1 ENHRY and CDR2 SYGVKD. J was trimmed by 0 bases and V by 10 bases; bases with no gene match: 11. The CDR3 is 15 amino acids. The CDR3 nucleotides read TGTGCCACCGCATTCGGGACAGGCGGCTCCTACGAGCAGTACTTC. This translates into CATAFGTGGSYEQYF.

The chain recombines TRBV10-1 with TRBJ2-6, with no clear D. The CDR3 runs to 14 residues. Germline V gives CDR1 WNHNN, CDR2 SYGVQD (reference sequence). The V end was cut by 4 bases, the J end by 1 base, with 5 bases between. The CDR3 region is CASSAGSGANVLTF. CDR3 DNA sequence: TGCGCCAGCAGTGCAGGTTCTGGGGCCAACGTCCTGACTTTC.

V usage is TRBV27 and J usage is TRBJ2-4, with 10 nucleotides matching TRBD2. The CDR3 consists of 23 residues. Looked up from germline, CDR1 is MNHEY and CDR2 is SMNVEV (reference sequence). V lost 0 bases to trimming and J lost 7 bases; unmatched junction nucleotides: 27. The DNA for the CDR3 is TGTGCCAGCAGTTTATCGGGTTATGGGGGGACTAGCGTCGACTTGGGCGATAAGAACATTCAGTACTTC. As protein: CASSLSGYGGTSVDLGDKNIQYF.